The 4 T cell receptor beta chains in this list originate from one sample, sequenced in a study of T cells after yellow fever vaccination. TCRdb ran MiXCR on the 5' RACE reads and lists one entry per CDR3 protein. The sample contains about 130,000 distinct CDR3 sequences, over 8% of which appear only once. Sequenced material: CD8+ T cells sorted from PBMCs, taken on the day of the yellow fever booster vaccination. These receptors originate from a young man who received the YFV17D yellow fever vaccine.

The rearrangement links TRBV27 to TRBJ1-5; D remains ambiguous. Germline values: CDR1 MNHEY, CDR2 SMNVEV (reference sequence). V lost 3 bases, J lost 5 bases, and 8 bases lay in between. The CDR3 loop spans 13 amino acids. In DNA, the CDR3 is TGTGCCAGCAGTTTCTCGGAAGATCAGCCCCAGCATTTT. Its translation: CASSFSEDQPQHF.

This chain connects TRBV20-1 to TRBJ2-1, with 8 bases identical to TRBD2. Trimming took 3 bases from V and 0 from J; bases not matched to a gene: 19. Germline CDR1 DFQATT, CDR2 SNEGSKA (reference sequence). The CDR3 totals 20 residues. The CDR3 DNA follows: TGCAGTGCTAGGTCCATCTTAAAAACTAGCGGAAGACGCTCCTACAATGAGCAGTTCTTC. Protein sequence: CSARSILKTSGRRSYNEQFF.

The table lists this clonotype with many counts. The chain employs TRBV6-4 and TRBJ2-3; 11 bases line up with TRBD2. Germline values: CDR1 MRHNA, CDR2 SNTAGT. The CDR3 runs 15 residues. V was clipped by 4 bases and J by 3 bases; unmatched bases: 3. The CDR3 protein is CASSVSGGATDTQYF. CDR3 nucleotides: TGTGCCAGCAGTGTTAGCGGGGGGGCGACAGATACGCAGTATTTT.

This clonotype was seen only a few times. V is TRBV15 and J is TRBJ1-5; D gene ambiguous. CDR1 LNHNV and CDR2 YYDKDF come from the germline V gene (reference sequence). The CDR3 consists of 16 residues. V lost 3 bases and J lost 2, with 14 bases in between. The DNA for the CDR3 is TGTGCCACCAGCAGGGATTGGGCTTTGGGCAATCAGCCCCAGCATTTT. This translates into CATSRDWALGNQPQHF.